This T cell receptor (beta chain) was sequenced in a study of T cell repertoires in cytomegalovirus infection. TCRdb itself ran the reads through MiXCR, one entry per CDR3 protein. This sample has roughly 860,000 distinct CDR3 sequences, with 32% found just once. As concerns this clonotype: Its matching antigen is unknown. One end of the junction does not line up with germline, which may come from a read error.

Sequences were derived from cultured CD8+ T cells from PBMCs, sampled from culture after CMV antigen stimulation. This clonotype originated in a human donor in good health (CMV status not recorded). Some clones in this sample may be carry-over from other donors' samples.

The CDR3 DNA reads as TGTGCCATCAGTGAAATATCGGACGGCTTCACCGGGGAGCCGTTTTTT. This codes for CAISEISDGFTGEPFF. The chain links TRBV10-3 to TRBJ2-2; weak D call: TRBD2 (5 bases). The CDR3 runs 16 residues. Germline CDR1 reads ENHRY; CDR2 reads SYGVKD.